A single sample gave rise to the 26 T cell receptor beta chains below, sequenced in a study of T cells in Graves' hyperthyroidism and ophthalmopathy. RNA transcripts were the template for amplifying TCR beta CDR3 regions. The TCR CDR3 first-round RT-PCR relied on the HTBI primer set. TCRdb reprocessed the multiplex PCR reads with MiXCR, giving one entry per CDR3 protein. The table records 600,000 or so distinct CDR3 sequences, roughly 14% of them present only once. Sequenced material: blood. Receptor source: a woman between 45 and 60 years old with Graves' ophthalmopathy.

A few counts support this clonotype. The J gene is TRBJ2-7, the V gene TRBV5-4; TRBD1 matches 9 bases. Trimming at V came to 2 bases and at J to 5 bases, leaving 5 bases not matched to a gene. The CDR3 totals 14 residues. Per the germline V gene, CDR1 is SGHNT and CDR2 is YYREEE (reference sequence). This CDR3 is CASSFRQGVNEQYF. Here the CDR3 DNA reads TGTGCCAGCAGCTTCAGACAGGGGGTTAACGAGCAGTACTTC.

This clonotype has more than one count but fewer than ten. The rearrangement joins TRBV6-1 to TRBJ2-7; no clear D gene. The CDR3 spans 11 residues. In germline, CDR1 is MNHNS, CDR2 SASEGT. Trimming took 3 bases from V and 5 from J, leaving 5 bases between them. The CDR3 DNA reads TGTGCCAGCAGTGATTATAACGAGCAGTACTTC. This gives the protein CASSDYNEQYF.

This chain links TRBV6-5 with TRBJ1-4; D is ambiguous. The germline V gene encodes CDR1 MNHEY and CDR2 SVGAGI. CDR3 length: 15 residues. Deletions cut 0 bases from V and 8 bases from J, with 13 bases between. This CDR3 reads CASSYSEGTREKLFF. The CDR3, as DNA: TGTGCCAGCAGTTACTCGGAGGGCACGAGGGAAAAACTGTTTTTT.

Ten or more counts support this clonotype. This chain connects TRBV7-2 to TRBJ1-5; 8 bases map to TRBD1. Germline CDR1 and CDR2: SGHTA and FQGNSA. V was clipped by 8 bases and J by 5 bases; unmatched bases: 5. CDR3 length: 13 residues. The CDR3 sequence is CASGRQGHQPQHF. DNA of the CDR3: TGTGCCAGCGGCCGACAGGGGCATCAGCCCCAGCATTTT.

This chain uses TRBV27 with TRBJ1-4, with D possibly TRBD1 on 5 matching bases. In germline, CDR1 is MNHEY, CDR2 SMNVEV (reference sequence). Trimming removed 5 bases at V and 8 bases at J, with 15 bases between. The CDR3 extends over 14 amino acids. In DNA, the CDR3 is TGTGCCAGCAGTCCTAGGGGTTTCCCCGAAAAACTGTTTTTT. Protein sequence: CASSPRGFPEKLFF. Using reference TRBV27 and TRBJ1-4 for the parts outside the CDR3, the full variable domain is EAQVTQNPRYLITVTGKKLTVTCSQNMNHEYMSWYRQDPGLGLRQIYYSMNVEVTDKGDVPEGYKVSRKEKRNFPLILESPSPNQTSLYFCASSPRGFPEKLFFGSGTQLSVL.

The sample holds many counts of this clonotype. The rearrangement joins TRBV20-1 to TRBJ1-1, with a weak D call TRBD1 (6 bases). Germline CDR1 is DFQATT and CDR2 is SNEGSKA (reference sequence). V was shortened by 6 bases and J by 4 bases, with 27 bases between the two germline ends. The CDR3 is 17 amino acids. CDR3 sequence (DNA): TGCAGTGCGGACACTAACAGAGGGGGGGTAACTTCCACTGAAGCTTTCTTT. Protein product: CSADTNRGGVTSTEAFF.

Many counts were recorded for this clonotype. This chain connects TRBV20-1 to TRBJ1-1; D is possibly TRBD1 (6 bases). Looked up from germline, CDR1 is DFQATT and CDR2 is SNEGSKA (reference sequence). The ends were cut back, 0 bases at V and 0 bases at J, with 11 bases in the middle. The CDR3 totals 15 residues. The CDR3 nucleotides read TGCAGTGCTAGAGATAGGGCAGGGGTGAACACTGAAGCTTTCTTT. Residues: CSARDRAGVNTEAFF.

Ten or more counts support this clonotype. The chain links TRBV6-2 or TRBV6-3 to TRBJ1-5; D perhaps matches TRBD1 (5 bases). The length of the CDR3 is 16 residues. Germline lookup yields CDR1 MNHEY and CDR2 SVGEGT. V was trimmed by 0 bases and J by 5 bases, leaving 14 bases between them. The CDR3 loop is CASSYSSQGRYQPQHF. In nucleotides, the CDR3 is TGTGCCAGCAGTTACTCGAGCCAGGGCCGGTATCAGCCCCAGCATTTT.

The V and J genes are TRBV5-1 and TRBJ2-7; D ambiguous. The V end lost 0 bases, the J end lost 4 bases, and 14 bases lay between the germline ends. The germline V gene has CDR1 SGHRS and CDR2 YFSETQ. CDR3 size: 15 residues. The CDR3 DNA is TGCGCCAGCAGCTTGGTGGCAGGACGCTTGTACGAGCAGTACTTC. Its translation is CASSLVAGRLYEQYF.

This clonotype showed up many times. The rearrangement uses TRBV2 and TRBJ2-2; D is unresolved. CDR3 length equals 16 residues. Trimming removed 4 bases at V and 1 base at J, with 13 bases between. Germline CDR1 SNHLY, CDR2 FYNNEI. CDR3 bases: TGTGCCAGCAGTGCGACTCGCGTAGGGAACACCGGGGAGCTGTTTTTT. Translation gives CASSATRVGNTGELFF.

The V call is TRBV20-1, the J call TRBJ1-6; D unresolved. Trimming removed 3 bases from V and 9 bases from J, with 9 bases in between. The CDR3 covers 12 residues. Germline V lookup: CDR1 DFQATT, CDR2 SNEGSKA (reference sequence). In DNA form, the CDR3 reads TGCAGTGCTAGGGTCCAAAGTTCACCCCTCCACTTT. It specifies CSARVQSSPLHF.

This clonotype was seen ten or more times. The chain is built from TRBV18 and TRBJ2-5; D call uncertain. Germline V CDR1 and CDR2: KGHSH, LQKENI. The CDR3 extends over 12 amino acids. Trimming left V 2 bases short and J 6 bases short, with 7 bases between. CDR3 sequence: CASSPDGKTQYF. The CDR3 nucleotides read TGTGCCAGCTCACCAGACGGAAAGACCCAGTACTTC.

This chain's CDR3 is CASSLVTFRGAGTEAFF. CDR3 DNA: TGTGCCAGCAGCTTAGTCACCTTTCGGGGCGCGGGGACTGAAGCTTTCTTT. V gene TRBV11-2 combines with J gene TRBJ1-1; perhaps TRBD1 as D (5 bases). In germline, CDR1 is SGHAT, CDR2 FQNNGV. The CDR3 runs 17 residues. V was pared by 1 base and J by 5 bases, with 20 bases between.

The chain carries TRBV5-4 and TRBJ2-1; possibly TRBD2 for D (6 bases). The length of the CDR3 is 17 residues. Trimming pared 3 bases from V and 0 bases from J, leaving 16 bases between. CDR1 and CDR2 (germline): SGHNT, YYREEE (reference sequence). The CDR3 loop is CASSWGLTGVSYNEQFF. CDR3 DNA sequence: TGTGCCAGCAGCTGGGGCCTAACGGGAGTCTCCTACAATGAGCAGTTCTTC.

This clonotype was observed a few times. The V and J genes are TRBV9 and TRBJ2-7; 8 nucleotides align to TRBD1. The germline V gene has CDR1 SGDLS and CDR2 YYNGEE. The CDR3 sequence is 15 residues long. The trim removed 4 bases at V and 0 bases at J, leaving 6 bases unmatched. CDR3 sequence reads: CASSPSTGGSYEQYF. The DNA for the CDR3 is TGTGCCAGCAGCCCAAGCACAGGGGGCTCCTACGAGCAGTACTTC.

The rearrangement links TRBV29-1 to TRBJ1-1, with D tentatively TRBD1 (5 bases). This CDR3 spans 12 amino acids. Trimming pared 4 bases from V and 3 bases from J, leaving 9 bases between. The V gene's germline CDR1 is SQVTM and CDR2 ANQGSEA. The CDR3 DNA reads TGCAGCGTTGGATGGGGGGACACTGAAGCTTTCTTT. Residues: CSVGWGDTEAFF.

This clonotype was recorded many times. The CDR3 coding sequence is TGTGCCAGCAGCCAAAAAATAGCTAACTATGGCTACACCTTC. Protein: CASSQKIANYGYTF. This chain uses TRBV7-9 with TRBJ1-2; D remains ambiguous. V gave up 5 bases and J gave up 0 bases, with 10 bases separating them. In germline, CDR1 is SEHNR, CDR2 FQNEAQ (reference sequence). The CDR3 runs 14 residues.

The gene calls are TRBV12-3 or TRBV12-4 and TRBJ2-1; 7 bases align to TRBD2. The CDR3 has 16 amino acids. Unmatched junction bases numbered 11, after V lost 8 bases and J lost 1 base. CDR3 protein: CASAKSREPSYNEQFF. In nucleotides, the CDR3 is TGTGCCAGCGCAAAATCGCGGGAGCCTTCCTACAATGAGCAGTTCTTC.

Ten or more counts support this clonotype. The gene calls are TRBV7-9 and TRBJ2-5; D is possibly TRBD2 (5 bases). Germline V gene sequence: CDR1 SEHNR, CDR2 FQNEAQ (reference sequence). This CDR3 contains 11 residues. Trimming took off 6 bases at V and 5 bases at J, with 7 bases between the two ends. The DNA for the CDR3 is TGTGCCAGCAGGCGCGGGGAGACCCAGTACTTC. It specifies CASRRGETQYF.

This clonotype has ten or more counts. The V and J genes are TRBV5-1 and TRBJ2-3; 8 nucleotides match TRBD1. The CDR3 loop spans 13 amino acids. Germline V gene sequence: CDR1 SGHRS, CDR2 YFSETQ. J gave up 6 bases and V 5 bases, and 5 bases lay outside the gene matches. CDR3 nucleotide sequence: TGCGCCAGCAGTACAGGGGGTCCGGATACGCAGTATTTT. Encoded protein: CASSTGGPDTQYF.

This clonotype was seen repeatedly, ten times or more. The V call is TRBV6-1, the J call TRBJ2-2, with 8 nucleotides matching TRBD1. With V trimmed by 6 bases and J by 4 bases, 7 bases remained unmatched. CDR1 is MNHNS and CDR2 is SASEGT in the germline V gene. The CDR3 contains 15 residues. CDR3 residues: CASRTGQGFTGELFF. CDR3 bases: TGTGCCAGCAGAACCGGACAGGGTTTCACCGGGGAGCTGTTTTTT.

The V and J genes are TRBV27 and TRBJ2-3; D is undetermined. V was pared by 5 bases and J by 3 bases, with 9 bases between. The CDR3 totals 13 residues. Germline V CDR1 and CDR2: MNHEY, SMNVEV (reference sequence). The CDR3: CASSHNTTDTQYF. The CDR3 DNA follows: TGTGCCAGCAGTCACAATACGACAGATACGCAGTATTTT.

This clonotype was picked up many times. V gene TRBV7-9 combines with J gene TRBJ2-5; TRBD2 agrees at 10 bases. The CDR3 spans 16 residues. V dropped 5 bases and J dropped 5; count of bases not matched to a gene: 11. Looked up from germline, CDR1 is SEHNR and CDR2 is FQNEAQ (reference sequence). The CDR3 loop reads CASSPSLAGVIETQYF. The CDR3 DNA reads as TGTGCCAGCAGCCCTAGTCTAGCGGGAGTAATTGAGACCCAGTACTTC.

This clonotype showed up many times. The genes are TRBV12-5 and TRBJ2-1, with TRBD1 matching 9 bases. The J segment lost 7 bases and the V segment lost 6 bases, leaving 4 bases of the junction unmatched. The CDR3 covers 13 residues. CDR1 and CDR2 from the germline V gene are LGHNT and FRNRAP. This CDR3 reads CASGTDRGNEQFF. The DNA of the CDR3 is TGTGCTAGTGGAACCGACAGGGGGAATGAGCAGTTCTTC.

There are many counts of this clonotype. The chain employs TRBV27 and TRBJ2-1; a possible D gene is TRBD2 (5 bases). The germline V and J ends were trimmed by 2 bases and 7 bases, with 9 bases remaining between them. The CDR3 covers 13 residues. Germline V lookup: CDR1 MNHEY, CDR2 SMNVEV (reference sequence). In nucleotides, the CDR3 is TGTGCCAGCAGTTTACCGGGAAGGAATGAGCAGTTCTTC. Its translation is CASSLPGRNEQFF.

There are many counts of this clonotype. The chain carries TRBV9 and TRBJ2-7; 9 nucleotides agree with TRBD2. V lost 5 bases, J lost 1 base, and 4 bases stayed unmatched. The germline gives CDR1 SGDLS, CDR2 YYNGEE. CDR3 length: 14 residues. This chain's CDR3 is CASSVTSGSYEQYF. The CDR3 coding sequence is TGTGCCAGCAGTGTGACTAGCGGTTCCTACGAGCAGTACTTC.